A selection of T cell receptor beta chains follows, all from one sample in a study of blood T cells in healthy people across ages. From the 5' RACE reads, TCRdb called clonotypes with MiXCR, one entry per CDR3 protein. The table includes about 970,000 distinct CDR3 sequences, roughly half detected once. Sequences were obtained from blood. These receptor sequences come from a woman in her sixties in good health. Each CDR3 is given with its conserved first and last residue. Each record gives: clone size, D gene, J gene, V gene, CDR3 DNA, CDR3 protein. The D gene is left open where the match is weak. The size of a clone is reported for some rows only, either as once, few or many, or as a class for expanded clones.

clone size: -
D gene: TRBD2
J gene: TRBJ2-1
V gene: TRBV20-1
CDR3 DNA: TGCAGTGCTAGCGGCGCCGGGAGGGCGCTCAATGAGCAGTTCTTC
CDR3 protein: CSASGAGRALNEQFF

clone size: -
D gene: TRBD1
J gene: TRBJ2-1
V gene: TRBV20-1
CDR3 DNA: TGCAGTGAACAGGGGGTCGATGAGCAGTTCTTC
CDR3 protein: CSEQGVDEQFF

clone size: few
D gene: TRBD1
J gene: TRBJ2-3
V gene: TRBV29-1
CDR3 DNA: TGCAGCGTTGATGGACAGGGGGCCAAAGATACGCAGTATTTT
CDR3 protein: CSVDGQGAKDTQYF

clone size: -
D gene: TRBD2
J gene: TRBJ2-7
V gene: TRBV20-1
CDR3 DNA: TGCAGTGCTCTTAAAGGGGTCTCGGCGGGGGCCTACGAGCAGTACTTC
CDR3 protein: CSALKGVSAGAYEQYF

clone size: once
D gene: TRBD1
J gene: TRBJ2-7
V gene: TRBV6-6
CDR3 DNA: TGTGCCAGCAGTTGGGACAGGGCTACCGACGAGCAGTACTTC
CDR3 protein: CASSWDRATDEQYF

clone size: -
D gene: -
J gene: TRBJ2-7
V gene: TRBV28
CDR3 DNA: TGTGCCAGCAGCCTTAAAGCTCCCGGGACACTATACGAGCAGTACTTC
CDR3 protein: CASSLKAPGTLYEQYF

clone size: -
D gene: -
J gene: TRBJ2-7
V gene: TRBV27
CDR3 DNA: TGTGCCAGCAGTTTAATTCGGGGCTACGAGCAGTACTTC
CDR3 protein: CASSLIRGYEQYF

clone size: once
D gene: TRBD1
J gene: TRBJ2-7
V gene: TRBV15
CDR3 DNA: TGTGCCACCAGCAGAGTAGGGTTGGGGGGACAGGGATTGGGGGAGCAGTACTTC
CDR3 protein: CATSRVGLGGQGLGEQYF

clone size: -
D gene: -
J gene: TRBJ2-6
V gene: TRBV6-5
CDR3 DNA: TGTGCCAGCAGGACAGATCTTGAGGCCAACGTCCTGACTTTC
CDR3 protein: CASRTDLEANVLTF

clone size: few
D gene: -
J gene: TRBJ2-5
V gene: TRBV30
CDR3 DNA: TGTGCCTGGAGGCGGGATCCGGACCAAGAGACCCAGTACTTC
CDR3 protein: CAWRRDPDQETQYF

clone size: few
D gene: -
J gene: TRBJ2-7
V gene: TRBV20-1
CDR3 DNA: TGCAGTGCCCCCAGGGGAGGGTGGAACGAGCAGTACTTC
CDR3 protein: CSAPRGGWNEQYF

clone size: few
D gene: -
J gene: TRBJ2-1
V gene: TRBV30
CDR3 DNA: TGTGCCTGGACCCACATCGATGGGAATGAGCAGTTCTTC
CDR3 protein: CAWTHIDGNEQFF

clone size: -
D gene: TRBD1
J gene: TRBJ2-4
V gene: TRBV28
CDR3 DNA: TGTGCCAGCAGAAAAACAGGGGGCGGGGAAAACATTCAGTACTTC
CDR3 protein: CASRKTGGGENIQYF

clone size: once
D gene: TRBD1
J gene: TRBJ2-1
V gene: TRBV6-1
CDR3 DNA: TGTGCCAGCAGGCACACCGGGACAGGGGCTGGGAATGAGCAGTTCTTC
CDR3 protein: CASRHTGTGAGNEQFF

clone size: -
D gene: -
J gene: TRBJ1-5
V gene: TRBV6-2/TRBV6-3
CDR3 DNA: TGTGCCAGCACCCACTGGGGGAGAAGCAATCAGCCCCAGCATTTT
CDR3 protein: CASTHWGRSNQPQHF

clone size: few
D gene: -
J gene: TRBJ2-5
V gene: TRBV2
CDR3 DNA: TGTGCCAGCAGTGCCTTAAGTTCCCCCTCTAAGTACCAAGAGACCCAGTACTTC
CDR3 protein: CASSALSSPSKYQETQYF

clone size: -
D gene: -
J gene: TRBJ2-1
V gene: TRBV5-1
CDR3 DNA: TGCGCCAGCAGCTTGTGGTACGACTCCTACAATGAGCAGTTCTTC
CDR3 protein: CASSLWYDSYNEQFF

clone size: few
D gene: -
J gene: TRBJ1-2
V gene: TRBV25-1
CDR3 DNA: TGTGCCAGCAGTGAACAGGGTTGGGGCTACACCTTC
CDR3 protein: CASSEQGWGYTF

clone size: many
D gene: -
J gene: TRBJ2-7
V gene: TRBV4-1
CDR3 DNA: TGCGCCAGCAGCCAAGATCCCTCCTCCTACGAGCAGTACTTC
CDR3 protein: CASSQDPSSYEQYF

clone size: -
D gene: -
J gene: TRBJ2-6
V gene: TRBV5-1
CDR3 DNA: TGCGCCAGCAGCTTATCTGCGGGGACTGGGGCCAACGTCCTGACTTTC
CDR3 protein: CASSLSAGTGANVLTF

clone size: few
D gene: -
J gene: TRBJ1-2
V gene: TRBV28
CDR3 DNA: TGTGCCAGCTTCACTGGTCCGGGAGGCTACACCTTC
CDR3 protein: CASFTGPGGYTF

clone size: -
D gene: -
J gene: TRBJ2-3
V gene: TRBV20-1
CDR3 DNA: TGCAGTGCTTGGGACGGCGAAGACTATACGCAGTATTTT
CDR3 protein: CSAWDGEDYTQYF

clone size: -
D gene: -
J gene: TRBJ1-1
V gene: TRBV29-1
CDR3 DNA: TGCAGCGGGAGGGACACTGAAGCTTTCTTT
CDR3 protein: CSGRDTEAFF

clone size: few
D gene: TRBD2
J gene: TRBJ2-7
V gene: TRBV5-1
CDR3 DNA: TGCGCCAGCTCTCCTAGCGGGAGTGACGAGCAGTACTTC
CDR3 protein: CASSPSGSDEQYF

clone size: -
D gene: -
J gene: TRBJ2-7
V gene: TRBV5-1
CDR3 DNA: TGCGCCAGCAGCGTGGAGAGCTCCTACGAGCAGTACTTC
CDR3 protein: CASSVESSYEQYF

clone size: -
D gene: -
J gene: TRBJ2-6
V gene: TRBV29-1
CDR3 DNA: TGCAGCGTTGCCCCACAAGTCTCTGGGGCCAACGTCCTGACTTTC
CDR3 protein: CSVAPQVSGANVLTF

clone size: -
D gene: -
J gene: TRBJ2-7
V gene: TRBV2
CDR3 DNA: TGTGCCAGCAAGGCGGACAGTTCCTACGAGCAGTACTTC
CDR3 protein: CASKADSSYEQYF